The 23 T cell receptor beta chains reported below all come from one sample, sequenced in a study of T cell responses to AZD1222 COVID-19 vaccine. The data were produced by immunoSEQ multiplex PCR, yet TCRdb's version contains in-frame clones alone and is incomplete. Of some 99,000 clones detected, about 90% appear once; the ten largest clones hold over 6.5%. Specimen: peripheral blood, collected on day 0 of AZD1222 vaccination. The receptors originated from an adult in good health.

For the CDR3, the DNA is TGCGCCAGCAGGGCTCAGGGGGCGTTGACTGAAGCTTTCTTT. Encoded protein: CASRAQGALTEAFF. The chain recombines TRBV5-1 with TRBJ1-1; the match to TRBD1 covers 8 bases. With V trimmed by 5 bases and J by 5 bases, 8 bases remained unmatched. This CDR3 comprises 14 residues. CDR1 and CDR2 (germline): SGHRS, YFSETQ.

Note on this clone: Other DNA sequences in the same sample also yield this CDR3. The chain links TRBV3-1 (or the pseudogene TRBV3-2) to TRBJ1-3; D gene unclear. Germline assignment: CDR1 LGHDT and CDR2 YNNKEL (reference sequence). The CDR3 has 13 residues. The germline V and J ends were trimmed by 1 base and 7 bases, with 8 bases remaining between them. The CDR3 bases are TGTGCCAGCAGCCAAGGGCTTGGGAACACCATATATTTT. It encodes CASSQGLGNTIYF.

This chain connects TRBV4-1 to TRBJ2-3; 7 bases align to TRBD2. Germline values: CDR1 MGHRA, CDR2 YSYEKL. V shed 4 bases, J shed 6 bases, and the junction held 7 bases outside the gene matches. There are 14 residues in the CDR3. CDR3 bases: TGCGCCAGCAGCCCAGCGGGGCGCTGGGATACGCAGTATTTT. This encodes CASSPAGRWDTQYF.

V gene TRBV10-3 combines with J gene TRBJ2-7, with D possibly being TRBD1 or TRBD2 (6 bases each). V was trimmed by 0 bases and J by 2 bases, leaving 14 bases between them. The germline V gene has CDR1 ENHRY and CDR2 SYGVKD. The CDR3 extends over 16 amino acids. Here the CDR3 reads CAISESHGGRPYEQYF. Written as DNA, the CDR3 is TGTGCCATCAGTGAGTCCCACGGGGGCCGGCCCTACGAGCAGTACTTC.

Only a few counts were recorded for this clone. V is TRBV3-1 (or the pseudogene TRBV3-2) and J is TRBJ2-7; a possible D gene is TRBD2 (6 bases). V was pared by 5 bases and J by 6 bases, with 8 bases between. This CDR3 contains 11 residues. CDR1 LGHDT and CDR2 YNNKEL come from the germline V gene (reference sequence). This CDR3 is CASSYGGEQYF. The DNA of the CDR3 is TGTGCCAGCAGCTACGGGGGCGAGCAGTACTTC.

V gene TRBV7-9 combines with J gene TRBJ1-2, with D possibly being TRBD1 (5 bases). The V and J ends lost 6 bases and 4 bases respectively, with 18 bases between them. The CDR3 length is 15 residues. Germline assignment: CDR1 SEHNR and CDR2 FQNEAQ (reference sequence). In nucleotides, the CDR3 is TGTGCCAGCAGTACCGGGACCCCCTCATTCTATGGCTACACCTTC. Translation: CASSTGTPSFYGYTF.

The chain links TRBV4-1 to TRBJ2-1; no firm D call. The CDR3 runs to 15 residues. The V gene lost 1 base and the J gene lost 7 bases, with 14 bases spanning the gap. The germline CDR1 and CDR2 sequences are MGHRA and YSYEKL. The CDR3 region has the DNA TGCGCCAGCAGCCAAGCGGGCCTGGCCAGTAATGAGCAGTTCTTC. Translated: CASSQAGLASNEQFF.

V is TRBV5-8 and J is TRBJ1-1, with no clear D. CDR1 is SGHTS, CDR2 YDEGEE, per germline. V was pared by 2 bases and J by 2 bases, with 10 bases between. The CDR3 runs to 14 residues. CDR3 in amino acids: CASSFTGPNTEAFF. CDR3 in DNA: TGTGCCAGCAGCTTTACGGGCCCTAACACTGAAGCTTTCTTT.

This chain connects TRBV27 to TRBJ2-1; D possibly corresponds to TRBD2 (7 bases). The CDR3 sequence is 15 residues long. Trimming shortened V by 11 bases and J by 2 bases, and 19 bases separated the two germline ends. Germline CDR1 reads MNHEY; CDR2 reads SMNVEV (reference sequence). As DNA, the CDR3 is TGTGCCCGTTCCCCCGGGGGGCGACCCTACAATGAGCAGTTCTTC. This translates into CARSPGGRPYNEQFF.

The chain is built from TRBV10-1 and TRBJ1-5, with D possibly matching TRBD1 (5 bases). This CDR3 region has 13 residues. The V gene's germline CDR1 is WNHNN and CDR2 SYGVQD (reference sequence). V lost 4 bases, J lost 5 bases, and 9 bases lay in between. CDR3 loop: CASSAGTDQPQHF. The CDR3 DNA reads TGCGCCAGCAGTGCAGGGACCGATCAGCCCCAGCATTTT.

The genes are TRBV7-6 and TRBJ2-7; D is perhaps TRBD1 (6 bases). V gave up 0 bases and J gave up 6 bases, with 12 bases separating them. Germline V lookup: CDR1 SGHVS, CDR2 FNYEAQ. This CDR3 contains 14 residues. The CDR3 spells CASSLARGHGEQYF. For the CDR3, the DNA is TGTGCCAGCAGCTTAGCCAGGGGACATGGCGAGCAGTACTTC.

The table lists this clone with a count of one. The chain employs TRBV29-1 and TRBJ1-5; the D is unclear. This CDR3 is 13 amino acids long. With 7 bases removed from V and 7 bases from J, the gap between germline ends came to 17 bases. Germline CDR1 is SQVTM and CDR2 is ANQGSEA. CDR3 sequence: CSAEAGRGQPQHF. In nucleotides, the CDR3 is TGCAGCGCGGAGGCTGGGAGAGGGCAGCCCCAGCATTTT.

This clone was seen a single time. The chain carries TRBV18 and TRBJ1-6; the D gene is possibly TRBD1 (6 bases). Germline V gene data show CDR1 as KGHSH and CDR2 as LQKENI. This CDR3 has 14 residues. V dropped 0 bases and J dropped 10 bases, with 10 bases sitting between them. CDR3 in amino acids: CASSPPRGRSPLHF. The CDR3 nucleotides are TGTGCCAGCTCACCACCCCGGGGGCGCTCACCCCTCCACTTT.

The rearrangement uses TRBV19 and TRBJ1-6, with TRBD1 matching 8 bases. Germline lookup yields CDR1 LNHDA and CDR2 SQIVND (reference sequence). V lost 6 bases, J lost 5 bases, and 3 bases stayed unmatched. The CDR3 runs to 14 residues. The CDR3 DNA reads TGTGCCAGTAGGAGACAGGGGAATAATTCACCCCTCCACTTT. Its protein is CASRRQGNNSPLHF.

V is TRBV7-2 and J is TRBJ1-5; a possible D gene is TRBD1 (5 bases). CDR1 and CDR2 (germline): SGHTA, FQGNSA. V was cut by 2 bases and J by 1 base, with 9 bases left in between. The CDR3 spans 15 residues. The CDR3 is CASSLLAGSNQPQHF. Here the CDR3 DNA reads TGTGCCAGCAGCTTACTTGCAGGGAGCAATCAGCCCCAGCATTTT. The full variable domain, completed using reference TRBV7-2 and TRBJ1-5, is GAGVSQSPSNKVTEKGKDVELRCDPISGHTALYWYRQSLGQGLEFLIYFQGNSAPDKSGLPSDRFSAERTGGSVSTLTIQRTQQEDSAVYLCASSLLAGSNQPQHFGDGTRLSIL.

The chain has TRBV7-2 and TRBJ1-6; TRBD1 aligns across 9 bases. This CDR3 has 16 amino acids. Trimming at V came to 6 bases and at J to 7 bases, leaving 10 bases not matched to a gene. The V gene's germline CDR1 is SGHTA and CDR2 FQGNSA. CDR3 DNA: TGTGCCAGCAGGGACAGGGCGGGGACAGGGAATTCACCCCTCCACTTT. Translation gives CASRDRAGTGNSPLHF. The full variable domain, completed using reference TRBV7-2 and TRBJ1-6, is GAGVSQSPSNKVTEKGKDVELRCDPISGHTALYWYRQSLGQGLEFLIYFQGNSAPDKSGLPSDRFSAERTGGSVSTLTIQRTQQEDSAVYLCASRDRAGTGNSPLHFGNGTRLTVT.

The V and J genes are TRBV27 and TRBJ1-6, with D uncertain. In germline, CDR1 is MNHEY, CDR2 SMNVEV (reference sequence). Trimming took 3 bases from V and 7 from J, leaving 4 bases between them. This CDR3 has 12 residues. CDR3 amino acids: CASSFQNSPLHF. The CDR3 nucleotides read TGTGCCAGCAGTTTCCAAAATTCACCCCTCCACTTT.

The J gene is TRBJ1-2, the V gene TRBV7-2; D is perhaps TRBD1 (5 bases). This CDR3 contains 13 residues. V was shortened by 2 bases and J by 6 bases, with 10 bases between the two germline ends. Germline V gene lookup returns CDR1 SGHTA and CDR2 FQGNSA. This chain's CDR3 is CASSLNRGDGYTF. CDR3 DNA sequence: TGTGCCAGCAGCTTAAATAGAGGGGATGGCTACACCTTC.

The V and J genes are TRBV4-2 and TRBJ1-5; D unresolved. Germline V gene sequence: CDR1 LGHNA, CDR2 YNFKEQ. The CDR3 has 15 residues. The ends were cut back, 7 bases at V and 0 bases at J, with 13 bases in the middle. This CDR3 is CASKPGEDSNQPQHF. The CDR3 bases are TGTGCCAGCAAACCCGGGGAAGATAGCAATCAGCCCCAGCATTTT.

V is TRBV14 and J is TRBJ1-2; 8 nucleotides align to TRBD1. The CDR3 has 13 residues. J lost 4 bases, V lost 2 bases, and 0 bases had no gene match. Germline lookup yields CDR1 SGHDN and CDR2 FVKESK. For the CDR3, the DNA is TGTGCCAGCAGCCAACAGGGGGCCTATGGCTACACCTTC. Encoded protein: CASSQQGAYGYTF.

This chain links TRBV25-1 with TRBJ1-2; 8 nucleotides align to TRBD1. V dropped 6 bases and J dropped 2; count of bases not matched to a gene: 2. The CDR3 runs to 13 residues. CDR1 and CDR2 from the germline V gene are MGHDK and SYGVNS. The CDR3 bases are TGTGCCAGCAGGGACAGGGCAAACTATGGCTACACCTTC. Translating it yields CASRDRANYGYTF.

This rearrangement joins TRBV14 to TRBJ1-2, with TRBD1 matching 8 bases. V shed 4 bases and J 4 bases; nucleotides not matched to a gene: 8. The germline V gene encodes CDR1 SGHDN and CDR2 FVKESK. This CDR3 spans 15 amino acids. The CDR3 DNA sequence: TGTGCCAGCAGCCGGACAGGGACAACCCTCTATGGCTACACCTTC. It is translated as CASSRTGTTLYGYTF. The complete variable domain, with remaining parts taken from reference TRBV14 and TRBJ1-2, reads EAGVTQFPSHSVIEKGQTVTLRCDPISGHDNLYWYRRVMGKEIKFLLHFVKESKQDESGMPNNRFLAERTGGTYSTLKVQPAELEDSGVYFCASSRTGTTLYGYTFGSGTRLTVV.

The count of this clone is one. The CDR3 reads CASSIRVSTDTQYF. The DNA of the CDR3 is TGCGCCAGCAGCATTAGGGTGAGCACAGATACGCAGTATTTT. This rearrangement joins TRBV4-3 to TRBJ2-3; D remains ambiguous. The CDR3 contains 14 residues. Germline V gives CDR1 LGHNA, CDR2 YSLEER. V was shortened by 5 bases and J by 0 bases, with 9 bases between the two germline ends.